The 5 T cell receptor beta chains in this list originate from one sample, sequenced in a study of prognosis after radiotherapy for stage I lung cancer. Multiplex PCR in two rounds served to amplify TCR beta CDR3 from genomic DNA. Gene-specific TRBV and TRBJ primers were used in PCR round one. TCRdb used MiXCR to reprocess the multiplex PCR reads, holding one entry per CDR3 protein. The sample includes 20,000 to 25,000 distinct CDR3 sequences, roughly two fifths of them seen just once. Material: PBMCs, obtained before or after stereotactic body radiation therapy (not recorded which). Receptor source: a donor older than 45 with non-small cell lung cancer.

This clonotype was detected ten times or more. J is TRBJ2-2 and V is TRBV20-1; 10 bases match TRBD2. Germline lookup yields CDR1 DFQATT and CDR2 SNEGSKA (reference sequence). V shed 6 bases, J shed 6 bases, and the junction held 7 bases outside the gene matches. This CDR3 contains 14 residues. As DNA, the CDR3 is TGCAGTGCGCCTTTAGCGGGAGGCCCCGGGGAGCTGTTTTTT. Encoded protein: CSAPLAGGPGELFF.

This clonotype is medium-sized by share. The chain couples TRBV6-5 to TRBJ1-2; TRBD1 matches at 11 bases. Germline CDR1 is MNHEY and CDR2 is SVGAGI. The CDR3 spans 16 residues. The J segment lost 4 bases and the V segment lost 3 bases, leaving 7 bases of the junction unmatched. The CDR3 region is CASSYIRTGGGYGYTF. Written as DNA, the CDR3 is TGTGCCAGCAGTTATATTCGGACAGGGGGCGGCTATGGCTACACCTTC.

This clonotype was recorded at least ten times. V gene TRBV6-5 combines with J gene TRBJ1-4; no firm D call. CDR1 is MNHEY and CDR2 is SVGAGI in the germline V gene. V was trimmed by 2 bases and J by 4 bases, leaving 11 bases between them. The CDR3 is 15 amino acids. CDR3 nucleotide sequence: TGTGCCAGCAGTTACGTCGGTAGCCATAATGAAAAACTGTTTTTT. Its translation: CASSYVGSHNEKLFF.

This clonotype is categorized as medium-sized. The chain couples TRBV12-3 or TRBV12-4 to TRBJ2-1; D call uncertain. V gave up 5 bases and J gave up 3 bases, with 8 bases separating them. This CDR3 has 13 amino acids. The CDR3 DNA reads TGTGCCAGCAGTCCGACTGTCTACAATGAGCAGTTCTTC. It yields the protein CASSPTVYNEQFF.

There are many counts of this clonotype. The V and J genes are TRBV3-1 and TRBJ2-1, with a tentative D call TRBD1 (6 bases). Germline V CDR1 and CDR2: LGHDT, YNNKEL (reference sequence). The CDR3 spans 16 residues. V lost 3 bases and J 9 bases, leaving 21 bases between the germline ends. This CDR3 reads CASSHSNQGRLGEQFF. Here the CDR3 DNA reads TGTGCCAGCAGCCACTCGAATCAGGGGCGGTTGGGTGAGCAGTTCTTC.